This T cell receptor beta chain was identified in a study of cytomegalovirus exposure and HLA in healthy donors. Germline CDR1 reads SGDLS; CDR2 reads YYNGEE. This CDR3 has 16 residues. The germline V and J ends were trimmed by 5 bases and 0 bases, with 14 bases remaining between them. Donors counted as nominally healthy when sampled, yet unrecorded immune exposures were likely. Vbeta (60) and Jbeta (13) primers were used in the PCR. The assay was immunoSEQ multiplex PCR, and TCRdb's table has in-frame clones only and misses some. The sample lists some 120,000 clones, roughly 76% occurring once. A single count supports this clone. Its specificity is unknown. Study-level results: Earlier analysis yielded a pattern in which most TCR beta V segments were productive about 87% or about 30% of the time. In a later analysis, a missense DCLRE1C variant was linked to TCR beta V- and J-gene trimming.

The genes are TRBV9 and TRBJ2-2; no definite D call. Sequencing used PBMCs. The receptor comes from a woman aged 45-65 years in good health and CMV-seronegative. The CDR3 DNA reads as TGTGCCAGCAGGAAAAGGAGTAACGCGAACACCGGGGAGCTGTTTTTT. This codes for CASRKRSNANTGELFF.